Given below is one T cell receptor beta chain in context. The antigen remains undetermined. This record belongs to a study of OX40 agonist ivuxolimab in advanced cancers. Germline V gene data show CDR1 as MNHNS and CDR2 as SASEGT. Trimming removed 0 bases from V and 1 base from J; junction bases left unmatched: 7. The CDR3 runs 17 residues. General observations from the study: The expanded peripheral T cells' antigen specificity was not determined.

Measured with immunoSEQ multiplex PCR; TCRdb has only the in-frame clones, and not every one. The repertoire holds roughly 6,800 clones, with approximately 80% as singletons. V usage is TRBV6-1 and J usage is TRBJ2-7; 9 nucleotides agree with TRBD1. Here the sequenced sample was CD4+ or CD8+ T cells sorted from blood, taken in a trial of the OX40 agonist ivuxolimab. The clonotype comes from an adult with an advanced solid tumor such as melanoma, head and neck, liver or kidney cancer. The chain's CDR3 is CASSEAVGDRVSYEQYF. In DNA form, the CDR3 reads TGTGCCAGCAGTGAAGCCGTGGGGGACAGGGTATCCTACGAGCAGTACTTC.